The text below deals with one TCR beta chain. Trimming removed 4 bases from V and 1 base from J; junction bases left unmatched: 2. The CDR3 has 15 amino acids. Germline assignment: CDR1 LGHDT and CDR2 YNNKEL (reference sequence). This specimen comes from a study of blood T cells in healthy people across ages. Then a second PCR, running roughly 7 to 11 cycles, was carried out with a sample-barcoded 5' primer and a J-beta primer mix. Each CDR3 protein is one row after TCRdb ran MiXCR on the 5' RACE reads. This table holds 1.4 million to 1.5 million distinct CDR3 sequences, approximately 40% found once. Sequenced: blood. The V call is TRBV3-1, the J call TRBJ2-5, with TRBD2 matching over 11 bases. The receptor was isolated from a young woman in good health. CDR3 in amino acids: CASSPGLAVQETQYF. The CDR3 DNA sequence: TGTGCCAGCAGCCCGGGACTAGCGGTCCAAGAGACCCAGTACTTC.